This T cell receptor (beta chain) is from a study of metastatic and nonmetastatic thyroid tumors. Patients underwent thyroid surgery, and none had received any treatment before it. TCRdb re-clonotyped the PCR reads through MiXCR. This table holds 11,000 to 15,000 clones, 3% to 4.5% found once. Material: tumor tissue. This receptor was identified in a female donor with papillary thyroid cancer or a benign thyroid nodule (not recorded which). Some clones in this sample may be carry-over from other donors' samples.

The DNA of the CDR3 is TGTGCCAGCAGGTCACAGGGATCGGATGGCTACACCTTC. Translation gives CASRSQGSDGYTF. The chain links TRBV6-2 or TRBV6-3 to TRBJ1-2; possibly TRBD1 for D (6 bases). Per the germline V gene, CDR1 is MNHEY and CDR2 is SVGEGT. The CDR3 contains 13 residues. V lost 6 bases and J lost 6, with 14 bases in between.